This entry lists 11 T cell receptor beta chains sequenced from one sample in a study of Graves' ophthalmopathy and Graves' hyperthyroidism. The authors amplified TCR beta CDR3 regions, and they did so from RNA transcripts for repertoire sequencing. HTBI primers primed a first-round RT-PCR, and a second-round multiplex PCR followed. Each CDR3 protein is one row after TCRdb ran MiXCR on the multiplex PCR reads. In the table there are 650,000 to 900,000 distinct CDR3 sequences, 40% of which are singletons. The sequencing sample was made of peripheral blood. These TCRs come from an adult man with Graves' ophthalmopathy.

In this sample, this clonotype turned up many times. The J gene is TRBJ2-5, the V gene TRBV7-9; the D is unclear. The CDR3 consists of 12 residues. V shed 1 base and J shed 2 bases, with 2 bases lying between them. Germline CDR1 is SEHNR and CDR2 is FQNEAQ (reference sequence). In DNA form, the CDR3 reads TGTGCCAGCAGCTTAGGGCAAGAGACCCAGTACTTC. It translates to CASSLGQETQYF.

This clonotype was seen only once. This chain joins TRBV29-1 and TRBJ1-1; tentatively, D is TRBD1 (5 bases). Trimming shortened V by 0 bases and J by 2 bases, and 13 bases separated the two germline ends. The CDR3 runs to 15 residues. The germline gives CDR1 SQVTM, CDR2 ANQGSEA. CDR3 residues: CSVEDGDSGNTEAFF. CDR3 bases: TGCAGCGTTGAAGACGGGGACTCTGGAAACACTGAAGCTTTCTTT.

The V gene is TRBV19, the J gene TRBJ1-1, with 8 bases matching TRBD1. The CDR3 is 17 residues long. Germline V gene sequence: CDR1 LNHDA, CDR2 SQIVND (reference sequence). With 2 bases clipped from V and 0 bases from J, the junction kept 8 bases outside the gene matches. In DNA form, the CDR3 reads TGTGCCAGTAGTATACGGCAGGGGGCGGGGATGAACACTGAAGCTTTCTTT. Translating gives CASSIRQGAGMNTEAFF.

DNA of the CDR3: TGTGCCACCAGTGACCCAGGGACAGGGACCTATGGCTACACCTTC. It translates to CATSDPGTGTYGYTF. The gene calls are TRBV24-1 and TRBJ1-2, with TRBD1 matching over 9 bases. The CDR3 spans 15 residues. The germline gives CDR1 KGHDR, CDR2 SFDVKD. Trimming at V came to 4 bases and at J to 4 bases, leaving 6 bases not matched to a gene.

V gene TRBV29-1 combines with J gene TRBJ1-3; TRBD1 is a possible D gene (5 bases). The CDR3 spans 13 residues. Germline assignment: CDR1 SQVTM and CDR2 ANQGSEA. V lost 5 bases, J lost 8 bases, and 16 bases lay in between. The CDR3 protein is CSVKVDGGHTIYF. The CDR3 coding sequence is TGCAGCGTTAAAGTTGACGGGGGACACACCATATATTTT.

A few counts support this clonotype. The chain has TRBV7-3 and TRBJ1-1; TRBD1 is a possible D gene (6 bases). This CDR3 has 15 residues. V lost 2 bases and J 1 base, leaving 11 bases between the germline ends. Looked up from germline, CDR1 is SGHTA and CDR2 is FQGTGA. The DNA of the CDR3 is TGTGCCAGCAGCTTAGACGGCAGGGGGAACACTGAAGCTTTCTTT. It encodes CASSLDGRGNTEAFF. Filled out from reference TRBV7-3 and TRBJ1-1, the complete variable domain reads GAGVSQTPSNKVTEKGKYVELRCDPISGHTALYWYRQSLGQGPEFLIYFQGTGAADDSGLPNDRFFAVRPEGSVSTLKIQRTERGDSAVYLCASSLDGRGNTEAFFGQGTRLTVV.

This clonotype was detected only a few times. The rearrangement links TRBV19 to TRBJ2-7, with D perhaps matching TRBD1 (6 bases). This CDR3 has 15 amino acids. Germline V gene data show CDR1 as LNHDA and CDR2 as SQIVND (reference sequence). The V and J ends lost 6 bases and 3 bases respectively, with 18 bases between them. CDR3 amino acids: CASSHGPGDLYEQYF. CDR3 bases: TGTGCCAGTAGCCACGGGCCAGGGGATCTCTACGAGCAGTACTTC.

The CDR3 spells CASSYAGRSGPLHF. The CDR3 DNA reads as TGTGCCAGCAGTTACGCTGGACGGTCCGGGCCCCTCCACTTT. The V call is TRBV2, the J call TRBJ1-6, with D unclear. The germline V and J ends were trimmed by 5 bases and 13 bases, with 18 bases remaining between them. The CDR3 contains 14 residues. The germline V gene encodes CDR1 SNHLY and CDR2 FYNNEI.

This clonotype has just a few counts. The chain links TRBV11-2 to TRBJ1-1; D call uncertain. Germline CDR1 and CDR2: SGHAT and FQNNGV. The V and J ends lost 0 bases and 4 bases respectively, with 12 bases between them. The CDR3 has 15 residues. DNA of the CDR3: TGTGCCAGCAGCTTAGATGCCGGGGTTGCCACTGAAGCTTTCTTT. Protein product: CASSLDAGVATEAFF.

The rearrangement uses TRBV29-1 and TRBJ1-5; possible D gene TRBD1, 6 bases. V lost 2 bases and J lost 2, with 10 bases in between. Germline V gene lookup returns CDR1 SQVTM and CDR2 ANQGSEA. The CDR3 contains 14 residues. CDR3: CSVEKGHCNQPQHF. CDR3 in DNA: TGCAGCGTTGAAAAGGGACACTGCAATCAGCCCCAGCATTTT.

This sequence joins TRBV4-3 and TRBJ2-7; perhaps TRBD1 as D (6 bases). Per the germline V gene, CDR1 is LGHNA and CDR2 is YSLEER. The CDR3 spans 15 residues. V shed 4 bases and J shed 2 bases, with 15 bases lying between them. The CDR3 sequence is CASSRYRDGTYEQYF. The CDR3 bases are TGCGCCAGCAGCCGCTACAGGGATGGGACCTACGAGCAGTACTTC.